The 17 T cell receptor beta chains given below trace back to one sample, sequenced in a study of cytomegalovirus exposure and HLA in healthy donors. The study ran its PCR with 60 Vbeta and 13 Jbeta primers. Assay used: immunoSEQ multiplex PCR; TCRdb lists only in-frame clones, some missing. The sample holds around 130,000 clones, about 73% seen once. The sequenced material came from PBMCs. These receptors were taken from a human donor in good health.

This rearrangement joins TRBV30 to TRBJ2-3, with 10 bases fitting TRBD2. V dropped 0 bases and J dropped 5; count of bases not matched to a gene: 8. Germline V gene lookup returns CDR1 GTSNPN and CDR2 SVGIG (reference sequence). The CDR3 is 16 residues long. The CDR3 protein is CAWSVALAGALDTQYF. CDR3 DNA sequence: TGTGCCTGGAGTGTGGCGCTAGCGGGGGCCCTAGATACGCAGTATTTT.

This chain connects TRBV6-1 to TRBJ1-2; 7 bases are shared with TRBD1. V gave up 6 bases and J gave up 0 bases; unmatched junction bases: 7. CDR1 MNHNS and CDR2 SASEGT come from the germline V gene. The CDR3 extends over 15 amino acids. The CDR3 DNA follows: TGTGCCAGCAGGGGGACAGTCGGATCTAACTATGGCTACACCTTC. It codes for CASRGTVGSNYGYTF.

The chain recombines TRBV6-5 with TRBJ2-2, with TRBD1 as a possible D gene (6 bases). Trimming took 6 bases from V and 0 from J, leaving 11 bases between them. The CDR3 spans 15 residues. Germline values: CDR1 MNHEY, CDR2 SVGAGI. CDR3 residues: CASRDRIANTGELFF. The DNA for the CDR3 is TGTGCCAGCAGGGACAGAATCGCGAACACCGGGGAGCTGTTTTTT.

This clone was detected once. Here the CDR3 DNA reads TGTGCCAGCAGCGTAGAGTTAGGGGGTGGAAGCGGATGGAGGGGCTACACCTTC. Translated, it gives CASSVELGGGSGWRGYTF. The genes are TRBV9 and TRBJ1-2; D might be TRBD1 (6 bases). The length of the CDR3 is 18 residues. The germline CDR1 and CDR2 sequences are SGDLS and YYNGEE. V was shortened by 0 bases and J by 8 bases, with 26 bases between the two germline ends. The full variable domain, in which reference TRBV9 and TRBJ1-2 provide the parts outside the CDR3, is DSGVTQTPKHLITATGQRVTLRCSPRSGDLSVYWYQQSLDQGLQFLIQYYNGEERAKGNILERFSAQQFPDLHSELNLSSLELGDSALYFCASSVELGGGSGWRGYTFGSGTRLTVV.

The J gene is TRBJ1-1, the V gene TRBV6-1; 9 nucleotides match TRBD1. The trim removed 6 bases at V and 4 bases at J, leaving 3 bases unmatched. CDR1 is MNHNS, CDR2 SASEGT, per germline. CDR3 length: 13 residues. DNA of the CDR3: TGTGCCAGCAGAGTGACAGGGGGCACTGAAGCTTTCTTT. Residues: CASRVTGGTEAFF.

The chain carries TRBV5-1 and TRBJ1-1; D unclear. Germline CDR1 reads SGHRS; CDR2 reads YFSETQ. The CDR3 covers 15 residues. V lost 0 bases and J lost 5, with 14 bases in between. The CDR3 protein is CASSLAGVRGTEAFF. Written as DNA, the CDR3 is TGCGCCAGCAGCTTGGCTGGGGTCCGAGGGACTGAAGCTTTCTTT.

In nucleotides, the CDR3 is TGTGCCAGCTTGAGTCTCGGAACAGGGGGCTACTATGGCTACACCTTC. Its translation: CASLSLGTGGYYGYTF. The chain carries TRBV25-1 and TRBJ1-2; 9 nucleotides agree with TRBD1. Trimming at V came to 8 bases and at J to 3 bases, leaving 13 bases not matched to a gene. The CDR3 spans 16 residues. Germline CDR1 MGHDK, CDR2 SYGVNS.

The CDR3 spells CAWNPGGSSYEQYF. CDR3 in DNA: TGTGCCTGGAATCCGGGAGGATCTTCCTACGAGCAGTACTTC. The chain links TRBV30 to TRBJ2-7, with 7 bases aligning to TRBD2. J gave up 1 base and V 4 bases, and 7 bases lay outside the gene matches. The CDR3 consists of 14 residues. Germline V gene sequence: CDR1 GTSNPN, CDR2 SVGIG (reference sequence).

This clone came up a few times. This rearrangement joins TRBV7-9 to TRBJ2-1; possibly TRBD2 for D (5 bases). Germline V gene lookup returns CDR1 SEHNR and CDR2 FQNEAQ (reference sequence). V was pared by 2 bases and J by 9 bases, with 17 bases between. The CDR3 consists of 15 residues. CDR3: CASSLLAPRVGEQFF. The CDR3 DNA is TGTGCCAGCAGCTTATTAGCGCCGAGGGTGGGTGAGCAGTTCTTC.

CDR3 in amino acids: CASSSTGTPSYEQYF. The CDR3 DNA reads TGTGCCAGTAGCAGCACAGGTACCCCCTCCTACGAGCAGTACTTC. This chain links TRBV19 with TRBJ2-7, with TRBD1 as a possible D gene (5 bases). V lost 6 bases and J lost 0, with 15 bases in between. CDR1 and CDR2 (germline): LNHDA, SQIVND (reference sequence). The CDR3 is 15 residues long.

The rearrangement links TRBV11-3 to TRBJ2-1, with TRBD2 matching 13 bases. This CDR3 comprises 13 residues. Germline V gene data show CDR1 as SGHNT and CDR2 as YENEEA. The ends lost 5 bases at V and 15 bases at J; junction bases unmatched: 7. The CDR3 sequence is CASSITSGGARFF. CDR3 DNA: TGTGCCAGCAGCATTACTAGCGGGGGGGCCCGGTTCTTC.

V gene TRBV2 combines with J gene TRBJ2-3; TRBD1 agrees at 7 bases. J gave up 1 base and V 7 bases, and 5 bases lay outside the gene matches. CDR1 is SNHLY, CDR2 FYNNEI, per germline. The CDR3 loop spans 14 amino acids. The CDR3 DNA sequence: TGTGCCAGCACTTACGGACAGGGCACAGATACGCAGTATTTT. Its protein product is CASTYGQGTDTQYF. Based on the CDR3 plus reference TRBV2 and TRBJ2-3, the full variable domain is EPEVTQTPSHQVTQMGQEVILRCVPISNHLYFYWYRQILGQKVEFLVSFYNNEISEKSEIFDDQFSVERPDGSNFTLKIRSTKLEDSAMYFCASTYGQGTDTQYFGPGTRLTVL.

The chain is built from TRBV19 and TRBJ2-2, with a weak D call TRBD1 (6 bases). V was clipped by 1 base and J by 6 bases, with 15 bases between them. The CDR3 loop spans 16 amino acids. Germline V CDR1 and CDR2: LNHDA, SQIVND (reference sequence). CDR3 protein: CASSIGGLSYAGELFF. For the CDR3, the DNA is TGTGCCAGTAGTATAGGGGGGCTGAGCTACGCCGGGGAGCTGTTTTTT. The entire variable domain, with the rest obtained from reference TRBV19 and TRBJ2-2, is as follows: DGGITQSPKYLFRKEGQNVTLSCEQNLNHDAMYWYRQDPGQGLRLIYYSQIVNDFQKGDIAEGYSVSREKKESFPLTVTSAQKNPTAFYLCASSIGGLSYAGELFFGEGSRLTVL.

This clone has a single count. The genes are TRBV7-9 and TRBJ2-3, with 13 nucleotides matching TRBD2. The CDR3 consists of 16 residues. In germline, CDR1 is SEHNR, CDR2 FQNEAQ (reference sequence). The ends lost 5 bases at V and 2 bases at J; junction bases unmatched: 4. CDR3 residues: CASSRGTSGDTDTQYF. CDR3 DNA sequence: TGTGCCAGCAGCCGAGGGACTAGCGGGGACACAGATACGCAGTATTTT.

This chain connects TRBV6-5 to TRBJ2-2; 11 bases are shared with TRBD2. This CDR3 has 15 residues. Per the germline V gene, CDR1 is MNHEY and CDR2 is SVGAGI. After removal of 1 base from V and 6 bases from J, the junction contained 1 base not matched to a gene. CDR3 in amino acids: CASSYLAGGAGELFF. Written as DNA, the CDR3 is TGTGCCAGCAGTTACTTAGCGGGAGGGGCCGGGGAGCTGTTTTTT.

The chain is built from TRBV19 and TRBJ2-2, with 15 bases lining up with TRBD2. The germline V gene has CDR1 LNHDA and CDR2 SQIVND (reference sequence). V dropped 3 bases and J dropped 2; count of bases not matched to a gene: 7. CDR3 size: 19 residues. CDR3 sequence reads: CASSMGGLAGGGNTGELFF. As DNA, the CDR3 is TGTGCCAGTAGTATGGGGGGACTAGCGGGAGGAGGAAACACCGGGGAGCTGTTTTTT. Drawing the rest from reference TRBV19 and TRBJ2-2, the complete variable domain is DGGITQSPKYLFRKEGQNVTLSCEQNLNHDAMYWYRQDPGQGLRLIYYSQIVNDFQKGDIAEGYSVSREKKESFPLTVTSAQKNPTAFYLCASSMGGLAGGGNTGELFFGEGSRLTVL.

V and J are TRBV10-3 and TRBJ2-7; unclear D gene. Trimming removed 4 bases at V and 1 base at J, with 8 bases between. Germline V CDR1 and CDR2: ENHRY, SYGVKD. The CDR3 sequence is 13 residues long. CDR3 bases: TGTGCCATCAGTGGGCCCCCTTCCTACGAGCAGTACTTC. It specifies CAISGPPSYEQYF.